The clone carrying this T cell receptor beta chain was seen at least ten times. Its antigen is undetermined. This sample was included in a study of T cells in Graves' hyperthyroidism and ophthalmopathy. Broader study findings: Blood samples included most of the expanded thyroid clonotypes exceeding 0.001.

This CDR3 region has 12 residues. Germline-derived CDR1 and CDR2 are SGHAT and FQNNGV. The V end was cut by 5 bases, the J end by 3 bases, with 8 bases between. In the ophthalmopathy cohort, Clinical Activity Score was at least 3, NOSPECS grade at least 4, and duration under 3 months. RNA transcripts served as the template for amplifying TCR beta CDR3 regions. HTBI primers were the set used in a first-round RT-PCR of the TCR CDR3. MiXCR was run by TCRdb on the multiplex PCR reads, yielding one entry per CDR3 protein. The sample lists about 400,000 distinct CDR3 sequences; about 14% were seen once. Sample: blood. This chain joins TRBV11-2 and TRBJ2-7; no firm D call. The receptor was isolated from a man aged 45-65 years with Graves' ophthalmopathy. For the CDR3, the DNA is TGTGCCAGCAGCCAATGGGGCTACGAGCAGTACTTC. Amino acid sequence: CASSQWGYEQYF.